This is a list of T cell receptor beta chains from one sample in a study of blood T cell repertoires in COVID-19. Here immunoSEQ multiplex PCR was the method, and the copy in TCRdb shows in-frame clones only, minus some. The sample has fewer than 400,000 clones; roughly nine tenths are singletons. Sequenced material: PBMCs or T cells enriched from blood (not recorded which). The receptors derive from a woman aged 25-40 years who had recovered from COVID-19. Each CDR3 is given with its conserved first and last residue. D genes are given only for firm matches. Only some rows state a clone size, as once, few, many or a class for expanded clones.

d_call,j_call,clone_size,v_call,cdr3_nt,cdr3_aa
NA,TRBJ2-2,NA,TRBV19,TGTGCCAGTAGTATGCTAGGGACTGCGAACACCGGGGAGCTGTTTTTT,CASSMLGTANTGELFF
TRBD1,TRBJ1-1,NA,TRBV19,TGTGCCAGTATACCCCCGGACAGGAAATACACTGAAGCTTTCTTT,CASIPPDRKYTEAFF
NA,TRBJ2-3,NA,TRBV3-1/TRBV3-2,TGTGCCAGCAGCGGCTCTGTCCGGGGGACAGATACGCAGTATTTT,CASSGSVRGTDTQYF
NA,TRBJ1-2,NA,TRBV30,TGTGCCTACCCTGGGGAGGGACACTATGGCTACACCTTC,CAYPGEGHYGYTF
NA,TRBJ1-2,NA,TRBV30,TGTGCCTGGAGTCCAGGGAACTATGGCTACACCTTC,CAWSPGNYGYTF
NA,TRBJ1-1,once,TRBV7-6,TGTGCCAGCAGCTTAGCGCTTCAGGGAAACACTGAAGCTTTCTTT,CASSLALQGNTEAFF
NA,TRBJ1-2,NA,TRBV25-1,TGTGCCAGCAGTGAATTCCGGGATGCTAACTATGGCTACACCTTC,CASSEFRDANYGYTF
TRBD1,TRBJ2-2,NA,TRBV7-2,TGTGCCAGCAGCTCTCCCCGACAGGGCGGAAACACCGGGGAGCTGTTTTTT,CASSSPRQGGNTGELFF
NA,TRBJ2-1,NA,TRBV11-3,TGTGCCAGCAGCTTAACAGGGAGCAATGAGCAGTTCTTC,CASSLTGSNEQFF
NA,TRBJ2-5,NA,TRBV9,TGTGCCAGCAGCCTTCAGGGGAACCAAGAGACCCAGTACTTC,CASSLQGNQETQYF
NA,TRBJ1-5,NA,TRBV28,TGTGCCAGCAGTTTTTTACAGGTGAATCAGCCCCAGCATTTT,CASSFLQVNQPQHF
NA,TRBJ1-4,few,TRBV2,TGTGCCAGCAGGAACCGGGTCGGGGATGAAAAACTGTTTTTT,CASRNRVGDEKLFF
NA,TRBJ1-6,once,TRBV28,TGTGCCAGCAGTTTTTTTGGTGTAGTTGCTAATTCACCCCTCCACTTT,CASSFFGVVANSPLHF
NA,TRBJ1-1,NA,TRBV27,TGTGCCAGCAGTACCCTGGAGGGGCTGACTGAAGCTTTCTTT,CASSTLEGLTEAFF
NA,TRBJ2-2,NA,TRBV7-9,TGTGCCAGCAGCTTCGGGGTCACAGCCACCGGGGAGCTGTTTTTT,CASSFGVTATGELFF
NA,TRBJ1-5,once,TRBV6-1,TGTGCCAGCAGTGATGAGGCCCTATCAACGCAGCCCCAGCATTTT,CASSDEALSTQPQHF
TRBD1,TRBJ2-2,NA,TRBV3-1/TRBV3-2,TGTGCCAGCAAACGAGGACAGGGGGTGGTGACCGGGGAGCTGTTTTTT,CASKRGQGVVTGELFF
NA,TRBJ2-5,once,TRBV12-3/TRBV12-4,TGTGCCAGCAGCCATCTAGGCCTTGAGACCCAGTACTTC,CASSHLGLETQYF
TRBD2,TRBJ2-3,once,TRBV6-2/TRBV6-3,TGTGCCAGCAGTTACCCACCCGTGCTAGCGGGGGGGAAGCGGAGCACAGATACGCAGTATTTT,CASSYPPVLAGGKRSTDTQYF
NA,TRBJ2-1,NA,TRBV7-3,TGTGCCAGCAGCTTGTCCACAGGCTTAGGTGAGCAGTTCTTC,CASSLSTGLGEQFF
NA,TRBJ1-1,NA,TRBV4-2,TGTGCCAGCAGCCAAGAAGGTACAGCTAACACTGAAGCTTTCTTT,CASSQEGTANTEAFF
NA,TRBJ2-7,NA,TRBV19,TGTGCCAGTAGATTTCACAGAGACTCCTACGAGCAGTACTTC,CASRFHRDSYEQYF
NA,TRBJ2-7,NA,TRBV7-2,TGTGCCAGCAGCTTAGCGCGAGGGAAACTATACGAGCAGTACTTC,CASSLARGKLYEQYF
NA,TRBJ2-1,NA,TRBV30,TGTGCCTGGAGTGTACCCCGAGGGGGAGTCTACAATGAGCAGTTCTTC,CAWSVPRGGVYNEQFF
NA,TRBJ1-4,NA,TRBV4-2,TGTGCCAGCAGCCAAGAAGGGGCCATCGAAAAACTGTTTTTT,CASSQEGAIEKLFF
TRBD1,TRBJ1-2,NA,TRBV6-5,TGTGCCAGTAAACGGGACAGCCCAGGGATCTATGGCTACACCTTC,CASKRDSPGIYGYTF
NA,TRBJ2-7,once,TRBV28,TGTGCCAGCAGTTTTAGGGGCCAGGGGTACGAGCAGTACTTC,CASSFRGQGYEQYF
TRBD2,TRBJ2-7,NA,TRBV18,TGTGCCAGCTCACCAGGTAGCGGGAACTACGAGCAGTACTTC,CASSPGSGNYEQYF
TRBD2,TRBJ2-1,once,TRBV9,TGTGCCAGCAGCGTAGTGGGGGGGGACAATGAGCAGTTCTTC,CASSVVGGDNEQFF
TRBD2,TRBJ2-3,NA,TRBV3-1/TRBV3-2,TGTGCCAGCAGCCCCGGGACTAGCGGGGGGTTCACAGATACGCAGTATTTT,CASSPGTSGGFTDTQYF
NA,TRBJ1-2,NA,TRBV9,TGTGCCAGCAGCGTAGACAGGGCAGGAGGCTACACCTTC,CASSVDRAGGYTF
NA,TRBJ2-7,NA,TRBV16,TGTGCCAGCAGCCAATCATCCCGGGAGCAGTACTTC,CASSQSSREQYF
TRBD1,TRBJ2-7,NA,TRBV24-1,TGTGCCACCAGTGATCCGGGTGGGACAGGGTCCTACGAGCAGTACTTC,CATSDPGGTGSYEQYF
TRBD1,TRBJ1-5,NA,TRBV6-6,TGTGCCAGCAGTTACGGAGGGACAGGGGAGCCCCAGCATTTT,CASSYGGTGEPQHF
NA,TRBJ1-1,NA,TRBV27,TGTGCCAGCAGCGTGTCGGGGGTGAACACTGAAGCTTTCTTT,CASSVSGVNTEAFF
NA,TRBJ2-7,NA,TRBV6-4,TGTGCCAGCAGTCCACCCATTAGGGGATTCTCCTACGAGCAGTACTTC,CASSPPIRGFSYEQYF
NA,TRBJ2-1,NA,TRBV6-6,TGTGCCAGCAGTGGACGACAGAACAATGAGCAGTTCTTC,CASSGRQNNEQFF
NA,TRBJ2-7,NA,TRBV6-2/TRBV6-3,TGTGCCAGCAGTTCCGCCCATCGGGGGACTCCCTACGAGCAGTACTTC,CASSSAHRGTPYEQYF
TRBD2,TRBJ2-3,once,TRBV3-1/TRBV3-2,TGTGCCAGCAGCCGCGGGACTAGCGGGGGGCTGGCAGATACGCAGTATTTT,CASSRGTSGGLADTQYF
NA,TRBJ2-2,NA,TRBV7-8,TGTGCCAGCAGCTTAGTTACAGGGACCGGGGAGCTGTTTTTT,CASSLVTGTGELFF
NA,TRBJ1-2,NA,TRBV25-1,TGTGCCAGCAGTGGACAGAACTATGGCTACACCTTC,CASSGQNYGYTF
NA,TRBJ2-3,NA,TRBV7-9,TGTGCCAGCAGCCCCCCCTCAGATACGCAGTATTTT,CASSPPSDTQYF
TRBD2,TRBJ2-7,NA,TRBV18,TGTGCCAGCTCAAAAGGGACTAGCGGGGACTACGAGCAGTACTTC,CASSKGTSGDYEQYF
NA,TRBJ1-2,NA,TRBV6-5,TGTGCCAGCAGGCGGGGACCCACTAACTATGGCTACACCTTC,CASRRGPTNYGYTF